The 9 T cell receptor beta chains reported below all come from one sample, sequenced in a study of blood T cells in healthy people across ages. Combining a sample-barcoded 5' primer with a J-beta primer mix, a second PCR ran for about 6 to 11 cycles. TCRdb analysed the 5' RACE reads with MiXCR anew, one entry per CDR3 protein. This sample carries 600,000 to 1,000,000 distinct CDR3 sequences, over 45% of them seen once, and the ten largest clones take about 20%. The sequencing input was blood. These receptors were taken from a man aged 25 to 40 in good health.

CDR3 in amino acids: CASSLYSAYNEQFF. The CDR3 coding sequence is TGTGCCAGCAGCTTATATTCGGCCTACAATGAGCAGTTCTTC. The J gene is TRBJ2-1, the V gene TRBV11-2, with no clear D. The germline gives CDR1 SGHAT, CDR2 FQNNGV. V was cut by 2 bases and J by 2 bases, with 7 bases left in between. CDR3 length equals 14 residues.

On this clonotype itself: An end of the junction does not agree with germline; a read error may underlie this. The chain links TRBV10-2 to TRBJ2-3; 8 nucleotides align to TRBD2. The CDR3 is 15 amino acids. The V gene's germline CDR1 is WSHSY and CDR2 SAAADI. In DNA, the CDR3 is TGCGCCAGCAGTCGGGGACTAGAGAAATTAGATACGCGGTATTTT. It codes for CASSRGLEKLDTRYF.

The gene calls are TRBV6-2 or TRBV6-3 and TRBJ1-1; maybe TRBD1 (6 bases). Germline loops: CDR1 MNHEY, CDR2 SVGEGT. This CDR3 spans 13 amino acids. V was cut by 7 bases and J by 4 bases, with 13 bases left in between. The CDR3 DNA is TGTGCCAGCACCGACAGGCGTGTCACTGAAGCTTTCTTT. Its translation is CASTDRRVTEAFF.

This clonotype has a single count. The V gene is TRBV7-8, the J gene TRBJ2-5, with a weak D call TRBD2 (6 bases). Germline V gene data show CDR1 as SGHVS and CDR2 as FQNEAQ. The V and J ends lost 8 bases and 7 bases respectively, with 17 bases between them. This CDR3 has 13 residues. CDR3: CASHQGLHGTQYF. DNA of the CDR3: TGTGCCAGCCACCAGGGACTCCATGGGACCCAGTACTTC.

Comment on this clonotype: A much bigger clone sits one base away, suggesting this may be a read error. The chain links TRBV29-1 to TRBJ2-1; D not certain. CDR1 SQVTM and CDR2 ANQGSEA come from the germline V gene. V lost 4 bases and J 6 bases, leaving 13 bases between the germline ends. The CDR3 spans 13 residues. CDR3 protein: CSVVVLVGNEQFF. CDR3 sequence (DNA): TGCAGCGTTGTGGTCCTTGTCGGCAATGAGCAGTTCTTC.

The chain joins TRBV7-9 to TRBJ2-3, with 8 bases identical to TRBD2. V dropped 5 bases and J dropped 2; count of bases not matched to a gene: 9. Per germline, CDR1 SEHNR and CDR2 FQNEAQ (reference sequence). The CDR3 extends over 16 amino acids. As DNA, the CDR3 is TGTGCCAGCAGCCCAACCGGGACTAGATTCACAGATACGCAGTATTTT. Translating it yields CASSPTGTRFTDTQYF.

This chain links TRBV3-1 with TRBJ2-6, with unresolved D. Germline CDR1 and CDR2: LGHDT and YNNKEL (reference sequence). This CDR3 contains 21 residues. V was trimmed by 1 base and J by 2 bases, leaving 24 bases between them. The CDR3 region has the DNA TGTGCCAGCAGCCAAGGTCCCTTAGTTATAGGGTTAAGGGCTGGGGCCAACGTCCTGACTTTC. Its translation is CASSQGPLVIGLRAGANVLTF.

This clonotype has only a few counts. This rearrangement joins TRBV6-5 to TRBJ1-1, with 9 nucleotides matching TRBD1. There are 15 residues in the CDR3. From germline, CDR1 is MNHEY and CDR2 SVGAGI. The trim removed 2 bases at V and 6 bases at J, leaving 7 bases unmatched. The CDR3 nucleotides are TGTGCCAGCAGTTACCCGACAGGGGGTTATGCTGAAGCTTTCTTT. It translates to CASSYPTGGYAEAFF.

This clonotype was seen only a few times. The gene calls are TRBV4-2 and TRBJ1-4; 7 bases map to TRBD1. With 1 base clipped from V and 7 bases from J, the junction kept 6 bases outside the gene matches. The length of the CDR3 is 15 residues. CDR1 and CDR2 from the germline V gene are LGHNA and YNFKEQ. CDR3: CASSQVVTGSEKLFF. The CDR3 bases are TGTGCCAGCAGCCAAGTCGTGACAGGGTCTGAAAAACTGTTTTTT.